Below are 9 T cell receptor beta chains sequenced from a single sample in a study of CD8+CD57+ T cells in acquired aplastic anemia. Sequencing was done on patients that had shown CD8+CD57+ cell expansion by flow cytometry. It was genomic DNA that served as the template for profiling TCR beta VDJ and CDR3. Using its own MiXCR run on the reads, TCRdb lists one record per CDR3 protein. This sample carries 160,000 or so distinct CDR3 sequences, roughly 50% of them seen once, and the ten largest clones take around a third. What was sequenced was sorted CD4+, CD8+, or CD8+CD57+ T cells (not recorded which) from PBMCs. The receptors stem from a human donor with aplastic anemia.

This clonotype was detected many times. This chain joins TRBV11-3 and TRBJ2-7, with D maybe TRBD2 (5 bases). CDR1 is SGHNT and CDR2 is YENEEA in the germline V gene. The CDR3 has 14 residues. V lost 1 base to trimming and J lost 2 bases, with 9 bases between them. CDR3 sequence (DNA): TGTGCCAGCAGCTTAGGAGGGTCCCCCTACGAGCAGTACTTC. Its translation is CASSLGGSPYEQYF. The variable domain in full, completed from reference TRBV11-3 and TRBJ2-7, reads EAGVVQSPRYKIIEKKQPVAFWCNPISGHNTLYWYLQNLGQGPELLIRYENEEAVDDSQLPKDRFSAERLKGVDSTLKIQPAELGDSAVYLCASSLGGSPYEQYFGPGTRLTVT.

For this clonotype: A much bigger clone sits one base away, suggesting this may be a read error. The chain combines TRBV11-2 with TRBJ1-4; D gene unclear. The germline V gene has CDR1 SGHAT and CDR2 FQNNGV. The CDR3 consists of 11 residues. V was clipped by 7 bases and J by 8 bases, with 8 bases between them. The CDR3 DNA is TGTGCCAGCAACTGGCGCGAAAAACTGTTTTTT. Translating gives CASNWREKLFF. Complete variable domain (other parts from reference TRBV11-2 and TRBJ1-4): EAGVAQSPRYKIIEKRQSVAFWCNPISGHATLYWYQQILGQGPKLLIQFQNNGVVDDSQLPKDRFSAERLKGVDSTLKIQPAKLEDSAVYLCASNWREKLFFGSGTQLSVL.

This clonotype occurred once. J is TRBJ1-2 and V is TRBV12-3 or TRBV12-4; 7 positions match TRBD1. After removal of 4 bases from V and 7 bases from J, the junction contained 12 bases not matched to a gene. This CDR3 region has 15 residues. DNA of the CDR3: TGTGCCAGCAGTTCCCAGACAGGGAGGAGGGTTGGCTACACCTTC. Protein sequence: CASSSQTGRRVGYTF.

This clonotype was detected ten times or more. This chain uses TRBV4-1 with TRBJ2-7, with a possible D match to TRBD1 (6 bases). Germline CDR1 is MGHRA and CDR2 is YSYEKL. V dropped 4 bases and J dropped 0 bases, with 10 bases sitting between them. The CDR3 totals 14 residues. The CDR3 reads CASSPETGSYEQYF. CDR3 nucleotides: TGCGCCAGCAGCCCCGAGACAGGCTCCTACGAGCAGTACTTC.

This clonotype was counted only a few times. The chain is built from TRBV29-1 and TRBJ1-1; no clear D. Per germline, CDR1 SQVTM and CDR2 ANQGSEA. Trimming stripped 4 bases from V and 4 bases from J, with 10 bases between. This CDR3 is 12 amino acids long. The CDR3 spells CSVGRLVTEAFF. The CDR3 nucleotides read TGCAGCGTTGGAAGACTCGTCACTGAAGCTTTCTTT. The full variable domain, its missing parts supplied by reference TRBV29-1 and TRBJ1-1, is SAVISQKPSRDICQRGTSLTIQCQVDSQVTMMFWYRQQPGQSLTLIATANQGSEATYESGFVIDKFPISRPNLTFSTLTVSNMSPEDSSIYLCSVGRLVTEAFFGQGTRLTVV.

This sequence joins TRBV9 and TRBJ1-6; D may be TRBD1 (5 bases). The CDR3 is made up of 13 amino acids. Germline V CDR1 and CDR2: SGDLS, YYNGEE. Trimming stripped 4 bases from V and 9 bases from J, with 11 bases between. In DNA form, the CDR3 reads TGTGCCAGCAGCCTCGGGACGACTTCACCCCTCCACTTT. It specifies CASSLGTTSPLHF.

The J gene is TRBJ1-2, the V gene TRBV12-3 or TRBV12-4; D is uncertain. The CDR3 extends over 13 amino acids. V was pared by 0 bases and J by 6 bases, with 8 bases between. CDR3: CASSLAGSNGYTF. In DNA form, the CDR3 reads TGTGCCAGCAGTTTAGCCGGGTCCAATGGCTACACCTTC.

This chain uses TRBV19 with TRBJ1-1; possibly TRBD1 for D (6 bases). The V gene lost 7 bases and the J gene lost 3 bases, with 9 bases spanning the gap. Germline lookup yields CDR1 LNHDA and CDR2 SQIVND (reference sequence). CDR3 length: 12 residues. In DNA form, the CDR3 reads TGTGCCAGTAAGGGGGATGACACTGAAGCTTTCTTT. Translating it yields CASKGDDTEAFF.

This clonotype appeared a few times. The chain uses TRBV29-1 and TRBJ2-5; TRBD2 agrees at 14 bases. Germline lookup yields CDR1 SQVTM and CDR2 ANQGSEA. Trimming at V came to 5 bases and at J to 5 bases, leaving 1 base not matched to a gene. This CDR3 has 13 amino acids. The CDR3 loop is CSVRTSGGETQYF. In nucleotides, the CDR3 is TGCAGCGTTCGGACTAGCGGGGGGGAGACCCAGTACTTC.